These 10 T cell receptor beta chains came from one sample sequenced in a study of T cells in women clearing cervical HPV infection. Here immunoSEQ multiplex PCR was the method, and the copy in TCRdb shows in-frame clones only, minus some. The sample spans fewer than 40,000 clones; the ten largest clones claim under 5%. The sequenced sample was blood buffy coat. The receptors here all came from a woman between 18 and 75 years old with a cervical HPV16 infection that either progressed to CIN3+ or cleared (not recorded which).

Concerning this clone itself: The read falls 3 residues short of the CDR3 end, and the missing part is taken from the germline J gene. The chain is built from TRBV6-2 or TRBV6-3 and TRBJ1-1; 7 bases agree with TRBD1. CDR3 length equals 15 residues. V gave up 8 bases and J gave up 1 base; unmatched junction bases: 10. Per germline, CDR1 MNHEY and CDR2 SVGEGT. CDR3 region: CASRTDRDRNTEAFF. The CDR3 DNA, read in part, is TGTGCCAGCCGAACTGACCGGGACAGGAACACTGAA.

The covered CDR3 bases are TGCGCCAGCAGCGACACTTCCTACGAG. This gives the protein CASSDTSYE. The full-length CDR3 reads as CASSDTSYEQYF. The chain joins TRBV10-2 to TRBJ2-7; unclear D gene. The read finishes 3 residues shy of the CDR3 end, and the germline J gene is used to complete it. Per the germline V gene, CDR1 is WSHSY and CDR2 is SAAADI. The length of the CDR3 is 12 residues. With 6 bases removed from V and 1 base from J, the gap between germline ends came to 7 bases.

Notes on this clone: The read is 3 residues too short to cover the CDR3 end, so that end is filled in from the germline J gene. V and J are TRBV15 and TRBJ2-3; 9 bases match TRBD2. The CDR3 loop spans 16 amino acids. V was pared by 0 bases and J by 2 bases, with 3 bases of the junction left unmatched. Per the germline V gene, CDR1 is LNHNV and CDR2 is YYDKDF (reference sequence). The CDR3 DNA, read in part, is TGTGCCACCAGCAGAGATAAGCGGGGGGTCACAGATACG. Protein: CATSRDKRGVTDT. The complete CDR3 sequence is CATSRDKRGVTDTQYF.

The DNA read from the CDR3 is TGTGCCAGTAGTATACTGGCAGGGGGTACCGGGGAG. Its translation is CASSILAGGTGE. The CDR3 reads in full as CASSILAGGTGELFF. This chain joins TRBV19 and TRBJ2-2; 7 nucleotides match TRBD1. Read coverage stops 3 residues before the CDR3 terminus; the germline J gene supplies the remainder. Germline CDR1 is LNHDA and CDR2 is SQIVND (reference sequence). This CDR3 region has 15 residues. The trim removed 2 bases at V and 5 bases at J, leaving 5 bases unmatched.

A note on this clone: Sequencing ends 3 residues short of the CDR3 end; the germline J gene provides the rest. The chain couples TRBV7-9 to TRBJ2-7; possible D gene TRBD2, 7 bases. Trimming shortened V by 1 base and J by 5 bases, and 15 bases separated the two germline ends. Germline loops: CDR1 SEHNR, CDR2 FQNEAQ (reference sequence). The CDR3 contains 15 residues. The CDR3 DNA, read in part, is TGTGCCAGCAGCTTAGAGACGGGGGGCGTTCACGAG. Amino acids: CASSLETGGVHE. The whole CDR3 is CASSLETGGVHEQYF.

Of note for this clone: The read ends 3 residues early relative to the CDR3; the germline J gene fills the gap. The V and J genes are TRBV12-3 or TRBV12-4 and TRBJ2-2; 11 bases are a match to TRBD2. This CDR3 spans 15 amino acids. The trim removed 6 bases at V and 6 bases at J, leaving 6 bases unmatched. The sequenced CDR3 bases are TGTGCCAGCAGAATAGCGGGGGGGCTTTCCGGGGAG. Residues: CASRIAGGLSGE. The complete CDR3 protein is CASRIAGGLSGELFF.

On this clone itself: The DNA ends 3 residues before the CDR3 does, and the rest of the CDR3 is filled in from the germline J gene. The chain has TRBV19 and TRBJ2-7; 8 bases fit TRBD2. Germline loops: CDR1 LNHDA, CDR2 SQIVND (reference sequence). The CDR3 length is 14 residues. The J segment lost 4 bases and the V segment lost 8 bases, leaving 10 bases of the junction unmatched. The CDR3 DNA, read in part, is TGTGCCAGTCGGGGGGGGCACGGGGGGTACGAG. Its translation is CASRGGHGGYE. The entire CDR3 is CASRGGHGGYEQYF.

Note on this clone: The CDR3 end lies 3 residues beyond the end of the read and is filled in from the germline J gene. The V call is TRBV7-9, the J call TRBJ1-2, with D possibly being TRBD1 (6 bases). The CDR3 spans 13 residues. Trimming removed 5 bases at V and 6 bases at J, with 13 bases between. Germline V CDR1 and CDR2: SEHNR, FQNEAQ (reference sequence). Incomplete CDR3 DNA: TGTGCCAGCAGCCACAGGGCCACGGATGGC. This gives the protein CASSHRATDG. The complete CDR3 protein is CASSHRATDGYTF.

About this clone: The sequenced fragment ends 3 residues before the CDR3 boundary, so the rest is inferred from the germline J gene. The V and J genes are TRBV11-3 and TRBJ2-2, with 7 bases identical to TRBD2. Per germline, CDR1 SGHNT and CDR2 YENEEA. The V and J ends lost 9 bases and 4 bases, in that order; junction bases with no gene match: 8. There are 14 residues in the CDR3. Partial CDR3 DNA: TGTGCCAGTAGCACAGCGGGACCCACCGGGGAG. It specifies CASSTAGPTGE. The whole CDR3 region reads CASSTAGPTGELFF.

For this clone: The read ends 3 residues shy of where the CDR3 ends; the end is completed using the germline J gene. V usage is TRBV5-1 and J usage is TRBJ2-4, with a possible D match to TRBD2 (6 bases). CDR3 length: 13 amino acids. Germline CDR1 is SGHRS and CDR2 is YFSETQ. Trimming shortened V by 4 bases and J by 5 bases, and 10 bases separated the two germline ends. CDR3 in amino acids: CASSPGLENIQYF. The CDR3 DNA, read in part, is TGCGCCAGCAGCCCGGGACTGGAAAACATT.